A selection of T cell receptor beta chains follows, all from one sample in a study of OX40 agonist ivuxolimab in advanced cancers. TCRdb's copy holds only in-frame clones and misses some; the assay was immunoSEQ multiplex PCR. The sample has about 100,000 clones; 89% are singletons. Here the sequenced sample was CD4+ or CD8+ T cells sorted from blood, taken in a trial of the OX40 agonist ivuxolimab. The receptors here all came from an adult with an advanced solid tumor such as melanoma, head and neck, liver or kidney cancer. Both conserved end residues are part of each CDR3. Fields, in order: V gene, D gene, clone size, J gene, CDR3 DNA, CDR3 protein. D genes are given only for firm matches. Only part of the rows carry a size: once, few, many, or a class if the clone is expanded.

>TRBV6-6|TRBD1|-|TRBJ1-2
TGTGCCAGCACCGGACAGGCGCCCTATGGCTACACCTTC
CASTGQAPYGYTF
>TRBV6-5|-|-|TRBJ1-4
TGTGCCAGCAGTTCCAGGGTTTCGGTGCGGGATGAAAAACTGTTTTTT
CASSSRVSVRDEKLFF
>TRBV6-1|-|-|TRBJ2-1
TGTGCCAGCAGTGGCTCCCGACGGGTCTACAATGAGCAGTTCTTC
CASSGSRRVYNEQFF
>TRBV29-1|-|-|TRBJ2-7
TGCAGCGGCCAAAACAGGGGGGGCGGCGAGCAGTACTTC
CSGQNRGGGEQYF
>TRBV6-4|TRBD2|once|TRBJ2-1
TGTGCCAGCAGTGTCGCTAGCGGGGGGGGTACCTACAATGAGCAGTTCTTC
CASSVASGGGTYNEQFF
>TRBV7-9|-|-|TRBJ2-5
TGTGCCAGCAGCATAGGGGGGGAGACCCAGTACTTC
CASSIGGETQYF
>TRBV5-1|-|-|TRBJ2-5
TGCGCCAGCAGCTTCCCTTCAAGCCGAGAGACCCAGTACTTC
CASSFPSSRETQYF
>TRBV7-2|-|-|TRBJ1-3
TGTGCTCTAGACAGGCCCTCTGGAAACACCATATATTTT
CALDRPSGNTIYF
>TRBV7-2|TRBD2|-|TRBJ2-1
TGTGCCAGCAGCTTATCTTTAGCGGGAGGGGGTAGAAATGAGCAGTTCTTC
CASSLSLAGGGRNEQFF
>TRBV5-4|TRBD1|-|TRBJ1-4
TGTGCCAGCAACGCGAGGGACAGGGGAAATGAAAAACTGTTTTTT
CASNARDRGNEKLFF
>TRBV28|-|-|TRBJ2-5
TGTGCCAGCAGTTTAGTCCGGGCCGGGGAGACCCAGTACTTC
CASSLVRAGETQYF
>TRBV19|-|-|TRBJ1-3
TGTGCCAGTAGTTTAGTCTCCCTGCGCTCTGGAAACACCATATATTTT
CASSLVSLRSGNTIYF
>TRBV28|TRBD1|-|TRBJ1-1
TGTGCCAGCATCCTGAACAGGGGAAAAGCTTTCTTT
CASILNRGKAFF
>TRBV27|TRBD1|-|TRBJ2-7
TGTGCCAGCAGCCGTTACAGGGGGGACTACGAGCAGTACTTC
CASSRYRGDYEQYF
>TRBV27|TRBD2|-|TRBJ2-1
TGTGCCAGCAGTGCTCATAGCGGGAGCTCCTACAATGAGCAGTTCTTC
CASSAHSGSSYNEQFF
>TRBV11-2|-|once|TRBJ2-7
TGTGCCAGCAGCTTGCCCTCTCGGGACGAGCAGTACTTC
CASSLPSRDEQYF
>TRBV30|TRBD2|-|TRBJ2-1
TGTGCCTGGTGGAACCCCGGGAGGACGGGCAATGAGCAGTTCTTC
CAWWNPGRTGNEQFF
>TRBV13|-|-|TRBJ2-7
TGTGCCAGCAGCACCCAGGGGAACTCCTACGAGCAGTACTTC
CASSTQGNSYEQYF
>TRBV19|TRBD1|-|TRBJ2-3
TGTGCCAGTAGTAAGGACAGGGGAGGTACAGATACGCAGTATTTT
CASSKDRGGTDTQYF
>TRBV7-7|-|-|TRBJ2-5
TGTGCCAGCAGCTCCTCGACAACCGGAGAGACCCAGTACTTC
CASSSSTTGETQYF
>TRBV6-1|-|-|TRBJ1-1
TGTGCCAGCAGTGAAGCACGGGGTGAAGCTTTCTTT
CASSEARGEAFF
>TRBV7-2|TRBD2|-|TRBJ2-7
TGTGCCAGCAGCTTGAGACTAGCGGGAGATTGGTACTTC
CASSLRLAGDWYF
>TRBV27|-|-|TRBJ2-7
TGTGCCAGCAGTTTATTGGGGGGAAGTAACAACGAGCAGTACTTC
CASSLLGGSNNEQYF
>TRBV23-1|-|once|TRBJ1-1
TGCGCCAGCAGTCAATCGAACCTATCCGGGGGGGAAGGGCTGGGAGCTTTCTTT
CASSQSNLSGGEGLGAFF
>TRBV4-1|TRBD2|-|TRBJ2-7
TGCGCCAGCAGCAGGACTAGCGGGGACTACGAGCAGTACTTC
CASSRTSGDYEQYF